The clone carrying this T cell receptor (beta chain) showed up many times. The data belong to a study of shared clonotypes between healthy human individuals. Germline V gene data show CDR1 as MGHDK and CDR2 as SYGVNS. V shed 7 bases and J 5 bases; nucleotides not matched to a gene: 8. CDR3 length equals 14 residues. Sequencing was performed on unsorted PBMC DNA using ten immunoSEQ deep assay plates. Sequencing used immunoSEQ multiplex PCR; TCRdb keeps in-frame clones, though not all of them. The sample lists around 510,000 clones, around 76% occurring once. Sequencing input: PBMCs. V is TRBV25-1 and J is TRBJ1-1; 9 nucleotides align to TRBD1. This TCR was sampled from a woman aged 40 to 55 in good health. Some clones in this sample may be carry-over from other donors' samples. CDR3 in DNA: TGTGCCAGCATTAAACAGGGGGCGCAAACTGAAGCTTTCTTT. It encodes CASIKQGAQTEAFF.